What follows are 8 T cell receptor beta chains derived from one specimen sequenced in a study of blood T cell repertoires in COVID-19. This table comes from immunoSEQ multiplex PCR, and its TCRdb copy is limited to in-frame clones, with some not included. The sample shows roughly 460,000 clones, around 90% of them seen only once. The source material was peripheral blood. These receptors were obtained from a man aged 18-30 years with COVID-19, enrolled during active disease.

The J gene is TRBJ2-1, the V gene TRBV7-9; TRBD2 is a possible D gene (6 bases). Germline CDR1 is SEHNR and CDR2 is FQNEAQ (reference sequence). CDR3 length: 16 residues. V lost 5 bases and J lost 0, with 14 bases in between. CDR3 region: CASSDGRTISYNEQFF. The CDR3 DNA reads TGTGCCAGCAGCGATGGTCGGACTATCTCCTACAATGAGCAGTTCTTC.

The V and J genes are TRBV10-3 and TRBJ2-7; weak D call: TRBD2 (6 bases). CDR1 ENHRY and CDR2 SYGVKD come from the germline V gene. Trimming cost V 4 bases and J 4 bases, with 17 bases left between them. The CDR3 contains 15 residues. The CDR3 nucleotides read TGTGCCATCAGTGGGGAGGACGGAAGAGCTTACGAGCAGTACTTC. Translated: CAISGEDGRAYEQYF.

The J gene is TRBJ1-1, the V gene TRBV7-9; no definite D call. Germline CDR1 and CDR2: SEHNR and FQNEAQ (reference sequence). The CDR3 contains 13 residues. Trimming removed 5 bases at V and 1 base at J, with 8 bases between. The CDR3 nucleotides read TGTGCCAGCAGCATATCAGGGAACACTGAAGCTTTCTTT. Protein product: CASSISGNTEAFF.

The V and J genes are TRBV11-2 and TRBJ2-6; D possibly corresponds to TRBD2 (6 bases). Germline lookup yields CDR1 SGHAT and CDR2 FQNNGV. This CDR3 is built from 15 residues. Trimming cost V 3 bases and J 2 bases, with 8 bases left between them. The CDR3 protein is CASSFGGAGANVLTF. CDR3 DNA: TGTGCCAGCAGCTTCGGGGGTGCTGGGGCCAACGTCCTGACTTTC.

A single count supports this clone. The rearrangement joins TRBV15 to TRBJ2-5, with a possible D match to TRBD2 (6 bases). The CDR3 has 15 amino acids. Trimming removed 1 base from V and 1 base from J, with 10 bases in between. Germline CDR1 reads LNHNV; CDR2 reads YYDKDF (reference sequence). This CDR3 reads CATSRVGGAQETQYF. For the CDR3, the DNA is TGTGCCACCAGCAGAGTGGGCGGGGCCCAAGAGACCCAGTACTTC.

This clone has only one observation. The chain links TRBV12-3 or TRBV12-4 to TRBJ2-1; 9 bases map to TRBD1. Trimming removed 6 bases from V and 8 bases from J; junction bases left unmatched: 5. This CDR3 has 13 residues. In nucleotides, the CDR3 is TGTGCCAGCAGCCCCACAGGGGGCGATGAGCAGTTCTTC. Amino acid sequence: CASSPTGGDEQFF.

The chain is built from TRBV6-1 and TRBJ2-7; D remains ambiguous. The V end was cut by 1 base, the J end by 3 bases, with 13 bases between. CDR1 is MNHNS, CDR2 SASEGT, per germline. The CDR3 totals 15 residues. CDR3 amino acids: CASSEDAGSLYEQYF. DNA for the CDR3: TGTGCCAGCAGTGAAGACGCCGGGTCGCTCTACGAGCAGTACTTC.

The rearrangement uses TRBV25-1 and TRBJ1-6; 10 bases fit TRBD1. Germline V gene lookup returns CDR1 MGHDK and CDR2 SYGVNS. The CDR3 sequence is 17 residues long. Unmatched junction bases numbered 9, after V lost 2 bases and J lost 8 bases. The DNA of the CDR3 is TGTGCCAGCAGTGAACCAAGTGTGACAGGGGGCGATTCACCCCTCCACTTT. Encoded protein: CASSEPSVTGGDSPLHF.